These 27 T cell receptor beta chains were sequenced from one sample in a study of blood T cells in healthy people across ages. Alongside a J-beta primer mix, a sample-barcoded 5' primer served in a second PCR lasting about 7 to 12 cycles. TCRdb redid the calling of the 5' RACE reads with MiXCR, one entry per CDR3 protein. The sample shows 1.5 million to 2 million distinct CDR3 sequences, about two fifths of them seen only once. Sequenced sample: blood. These receptors were taken from a human donor in good health.

The V gene is TRBV24-1, the J gene TRBJ2-3, with 12 bases lining up with TRBD2. The junction had 12 bases not matched to a gene; V was cut back by 6 bases and J by 0 bases. The length of the CDR3 is 19 residues. Germline CDR1 is KGHDR and CDR2 is SFDVKD. CDR3 coding DNA: TGTGCCACCAGTTTGATACGGTTGGGGACTAGCGGGAGCACAGATACGCAGTATTTT. Protein sequence: CATSLIRLGTSGSTDTQYF.

This clonotype has just a few counts. The rearrangement joins TRBV18 to TRBJ2-3; D call uncertain. V lost 3 bases to trimming and J lost 5 bases, with 15 bases between them. The V gene's germline CDR1 is KGHSH and CDR2 LQKENI. The CDR3 totals 15 residues. The CDR3 DNA is TGTGCCAGCTCACCGGCCACTCCCTCAGGAGATACGCAGTATTTT. Residues: CASSPATPSGDTQYF.

The J gene is TRBJ2-2, the V gene TRBV27, with a weak D call TRBD1 (5 bases). The CDR3 spans 14 residues. CDR1 is MNHEY and CDR2 is SMNVEV in the germline V gene (reference sequence). The V gene lost 2 bases and the J gene lost 12 bases, with 16 bases spanning the gap. The CDR3 reads CASSLGAEFRKLFF. The CDR3 region has the DNA TGTGCCAGCAGTTTAGGGGCAGAGTTTCGAAAGCTGTTTTTT.

The chain links TRBV4-3 to TRBJ2-4, with D perhaps TRBD1 (6 bases). Between the trimmed V and J ends, which lost 0 bases and 9 bases, there was a span of 21 bases. Germline loops: CDR1 LGHNA, CDR2 YSLEER. CDR3 length: 17 amino acids. Here the CDR3 DNA reads TGCGCCAGCAGCCAAGAGGGGCCAGGGGTGTTGGGAGCCATTCAGTACTTC. This translates into CASSQEGPGVLGAIQYF.

This clonotype was seen a few times. The chain links TRBV6-5 to TRBJ1-4, with 9 positions matching TRBD1. Trimming at V came to 8 bases and at J to 5 bases, leaving 3 bases not matched to a gene. The CDR3 length is 13 residues. Germline values: CDR1 MNHEY, CDR2 SVGAGI. This CDR3 is CASGQGRNEKLFF. The CDR3 bases are TGTGCCAGCGGACAGGGGCGAAATGAAAAACTGTTTTTT.

The V call is TRBV15, the J call TRBJ2-1; 7 nucleotides align to TRBD2. Germline V gene lookup returns CDR1 LNHNV and CDR2 YYDKDF (reference sequence). Losses at the gene ends were 4 bases for V and 0 bases for J; bases not matched to a gene: 9. CDR3 length: 17 residues. CDR3 DNA sequence: TGTGCCACCAGCAAACGGGGGGAGGCCTACTCCTACAATGAGCAGTTCTTC. Its protein is CATSKRGEAYSYNEQFF.

The V and J genes are TRBV5-1 and TRBJ2-7; 7 bases agree with TRBD2. CDR1 is SGHRS and CDR2 is YFSETQ in the germline V gene. The CDR3 runs to 14 residues. After removal of 7 bases from V and 0 bases from J, the junction contained 7 bases not matched to a gene. The CDR3 is CASQLAESSYEQYF. CDR3 DNA sequence: TGCGCCAGCCAGCTAGCGGAGAGCTCCTACGAGCAGTACTTC.

The chain links TRBV20-1 to TRBJ1-1, with D hard to call. The CDR3 has 13 amino acids. Germline lookup yields CDR1 DFQATT and CDR2 SNEGSKA (reference sequence). Trimming pared 3 bases from V and 0 bases from J, leaving 8 bases between. The chain's CDR3 is CSASKDLNTEAFF. CDR3 coding DNA: TGCAGTGCTAGTAAAGATCTGAACACTGAAGCTTTCTTT.

This clonotype came up a few times. J is TRBJ2-2 and V is TRBV20-1, with 12 bases aligning to TRBD2. V gave up 6 bases and J gave up 6 bases; unmatched junction bases: 5. Germline loops: CDR1 DFQATT, CDR2 SNEGSKA (reference sequence). The CDR3 contains 14 residues. The CDR3 protein is CSAPSGGAAGELFF. CDR3 nucleotide sequence: TGCAGTGCCCCTAGCGGGGGGGCGGCCGGGGAGCTGTTTTTT.

This clonotype has a handful of counts. The V call is TRBV6-6, the J call TRBJ1-6; no clear D. The germline V gene encodes CDR1 MNHNY and CDR2 SVGAGI (reference sequence). The V end lost 6 bases, the J end lost 11 bases, and 11 bases lay between the germline ends. The CDR3 has 12 residues. Here the CDR3 reads CASSQWVTPLHF. CDR3 DNA: TGTGCCAGCAGCCAGTGGGTCACACCCCTCCACTTT.

The chain joins TRBV4-1 to TRBJ2-7; 7 bases are a match to TRBD2. Judging by the DNA end, TRBJ2-5 fits better; the J call may be wrong. Germline V lookup: CDR1 MGHRA, CDR2 YSYEKL. The length of the CDR3 is 14 residues. CDR3 coding DNA: TGCGCCAGCAGCCAAGGGAACGGGGGGGAGACCCAGTACTTC. Translating gives CASSQGNGGETQYF.

This chain uses TRBV24-1 with TRBJ2-2, with 9 bases that match TRBD1. With V trimmed by 3 bases and J by 2 bases, 6 bases remained unmatched. CDR1 KGHDR and CDR2 SFDVKD come from the germline V gene. This CDR3 is 17 amino acids long. CDR3: CATSDTGQGSNTGELFF. Written as DNA, the CDR3 is TGTGCCACCAGTGATACGGGACAGGGAAGCAACACCGGGGAGCTGTTTTTT.

This clonotype was seen a few times. The chain couples TRBV5-5 to TRBJ2-7, with 7 bases aligning to TRBD1. The CDR3 has 15 amino acids. Per the germline V gene, CDR1 is SGHKS and CDR2 is YYEKEE (reference sequence). With 2 bases clipped from V and 7 bases from J, the junction kept 12 bases outside the gene matches. Here the CDR3 reads CASSFRQGVVKEQYF. As DNA, the CDR3 is TGTGCCAGCAGCTTCCGACAGGGCGTAGTGAAAGAGCAGTACTTC.

The CDR3 is CASSLMVPPGEQYF. The CDR3 DNA is TGTGCCAGCAGCTTAATGGTCCCTCCTGGCGAGCAGTACTTC. The J gene is TRBJ2-7, the V gene TRBV7-6; D gene uncertain. The CDR3 loop spans 14 amino acids. Germline V gene lookup returns CDR1 SGHVS and CDR2 FNYEAQ. Trimming shortened V by 2 bases and J by 6 bases, and 14 bases separated the two germline ends.

The V gene is TRBV6-5, the J gene TRBJ2-5; TRBD2 agrees at 7 bases. Trimming removed 0 bases from V and 3 bases from J; junction bases left unmatched: 10. Germline CDR1 is MNHEY and CDR2 is SVGAGI. This CDR3 comprises 17 residues. The CDR3 is CASSYSGPSGLKETQYF. In nucleotides, the CDR3 is TGTGCCAGCAGTTACTCAGGTCCTAGCGGCCTAAAAGAGACCCAGTACTTC.

The genes are TRBV20-1 and TRBJ2-4, with 8 bases fitting TRBD1. The J call may be mistaken, given a closer DNA end match to TRBJ2-7. Germline CDR1 DFQATT, CDR2 SNEGSKA (reference sequence). The CDR3 sequence is 16 residues long. The CDR3 nucleotides read TGCAGTGCTAGACCTCCCTTAAGGACAGGGAGGTCCGAGCAGTACTTC. Translating it yields CSARPPLRTGRSEQYF.

V gene TRBV10-3 combines with J gene TRBJ1-1; possible D gene TRBD1, 5 bases. Germline CDR1 ENHRY, CDR2 SYGVKD. The length of the CDR3 is 14 residues. Trimming pared 6 bases from V and 3 bases from J, leaving 14 bases between. CDR3 sequence: CAIRAGREDTEAFF. CDR3 in DNA: TGTGCCATCAGGGCGGGCAGGGAGGACACTGAAGCTTTCTTT.

The gene calls are TRBV5-5 and TRBJ1-2, with TRBD1 matching over 12 bases. Germline V lookup: CDR1 SGHKS, CDR2 YYEKEE (reference sequence). This CDR3 is built from 19 residues. The junction had 11 bases not matched to a gene; V was cut back by 0 bases and J by 2 bases. CDR3 coding DNA: TGTGCCAGCAGCTTGGTCCCCGGGACAGGGGGCCTCTTCAACTATGGCTACACCTTC. Protein product: CASSLVPGTGGLFNYGYTF. Full variable domain (outside the CDR3, taken from reference TRBV5-5 and TRBJ1-2): DAGVTQSPTHLIKTRGQQVTLRCSPISGHKSVSWYQQVLGQGPQFIFQYYEKEERGRGNFPDRFSARQFPNYSSELNVNALLLGDSALYLCASSLVPGTGGLFNYGYTFGSGTRLTVV.

The chain couples TRBV12-3 or TRBV12-4 to TRBJ2-5; D is perhaps TRBD1 (6 bases). The V end was cut by 5 bases, the J end by 9 bases, with 31 bases between. The CDR3 has 18 residues. The CDR3: CASSAHGVDRSRKEAQYF. The CDR3 DNA is TGTGCCAGCAGTGCCCATGGGGTCGACAGGTCCAGAAAGGAGGCCCAGTACTTC.

This clonotype was seen just once. V usage is TRBV28 and J usage is TRBJ2-1, with 7 bases that match TRBD1. The CDR3 has 13 residues. The V segment lost 6 bases and the J segment 9 bases; nucleotides outside the gene matches: 8. Germline V gene sequence: CDR1 MDHEN, CDR2 SYDVKM. CDR3 sequence reads: CASSKTGSGEQFF. CDR3 coding DNA: TGTGCCAGCAGCAAGACAGGGTCGGGTGAGCAGTTCTTC.

This chain joins TRBV7-8 and TRBJ1-2; D remains unclear. The CDR3 has 15 amino acids. V lost 2 bases, J lost 7 bases, and 17 bases lay in between. From germline, CDR1 is SGHVS and CDR2 FQNEAQ. CDR3: CASSLLIKGPSGYTF. In DNA form, the CDR3 reads TGTGCCAGCAGCTTATTAATTAAGGGTCCGTCTGGCTACACCTTC.

This clonotype has only a few counts. The V gene is TRBV27, the J gene TRBJ1-2, with TRBD1 matching 7 bases. The CDR3 has 15 amino acids. V was clipped by 6 bases and J by 5 bases; unmatched bases: 12. CDR1 and CDR2 from the germline V gene are MNHEY and SMNVEV (reference sequence). CDR3: CASSLRGGAPYGYTF. The CDR3 DNA follows: TGTGCCAGCAGCCTCCGAGGGGGCGCCCCTTATGGCTACACCTTC.

DNA for the CDR3: TGCAGTGCTAACCCGGGACTAGGCTCCTACGAGCAGTACTTC. Encoded protein: CSANPGLGSYEQYF. The V gene is TRBV20-1, the J gene TRBJ2-7, with 8 bases fitting TRBD2. Looked up from germline, CDR1 is DFQATT and CDR2 is SNEGSKA (reference sequence). With 4 bases clipped from V and 0 bases from J, the junction kept 5 bases outside the gene matches. The CDR3 consists of 14 residues.

The V and J genes are TRBV20-1 and TRBJ2-5; tentatively, D is TRBD1 (6 bases). This CDR3 region has 15 residues. The V and J ends lost 2 bases and 2 bases respectively, with 15 bases between them. The V gene's germline CDR1 is DFQATT and CDR2 SNEGSKA (reference sequence). The CDR3 DNA is TGCAGTGCTAGATCCCCCTGGGGGACACAAGAGACCCAGTACTTC. This sequence encodes CSARSPWGTQETQYF.

The chain has TRBV4-1 and TRBJ1-2; TRBD1 might be the D (6 bases). Trimming took off 2 bases at V and 6 bases at J, with 16 bases between the two ends. Germline loops: CDR1 MGHRA, CDR2 YSYEKL. The CDR3 runs 15 residues. CDR3 in amino acids: CASSQTPHEGDGYTF. The CDR3, as DNA: TGCGCCAGCAGCCAAACCCCTCACGAGGGGGATGGCTACACCTTC.

The chain couples TRBV29-1 to TRBJ2-5, with D perhaps TRBD1 (6 bases). From germline, CDR1 is SQVTM and CDR2 ANQGSEA. The CDR3 has 13 amino acids. Trimming removed 6 bases from V and 1 base from J, with 12 bases in between. The CDR3 loop is CSVDSDSQETQYF. The CDR3 region has the DNA TGCAGCGTGGACAGCGACAGCCAAGAGACCCAGTACTTC.

The gene calls are TRBV12-3 or TRBV12-4 and TRBJ1-2; 7 bases are a match to TRBD1. Trimming cost V 5 bases and J 8 bases; bases outside gene matches: 11. This CDR3 spans 14 amino acids. CDR3 DNA: TGTGCCAGCAGTCCCGGACAGGCGTCGGGGGGCTACACCTTC. Translation: CASSPGQASGGYTF.